The clone carrying this T cell receptor beta chain is a singleton in its sample. This sample stems from a study of blood T cell repertoires in COVID-19. Study context: COVID-19 samples, acute and convalescent, were from the United States, Italy and Spain. The analysed material was cDNA or gDNA that came from T cells, B-cell-depleted T cells, or PBMCs.

Germline values: CDR1 SGDLS, CDR2 YYNGEE. This CDR3 has 15 amino acids. Unmatched junction bases numbered 5, after V lost 0 bases and J lost 7 bases. Per the authors' pipeline: Reference gene primer amplification in the assay estimated nucleated cell counts. This table comes from immunoSEQ multiplex PCR, and its TCRdb copy is limited to in-frame clones, with some not included. That table furnishes V, J and clone size, whereas the DNA furnished D and trimming. The sample has 150,000 to 200,000 clones, 70% to 90% seen once; the top ten hold about 8.6%. The origin of this receptor is a middle-aged man with active or convalescent COVID-19. Material for sequencing was peripheral blood. The genes are TRBV9 and TRBJ2-1; 9 bases agree with TRBD1. In DNA, the CDR3 is TGTGCCAGCAGCGTAGGGGGACAGGGCGCAAATGAGCAGTTCTTC. Translation gives CASSVGGQGANEQFF. The complete variable domain, with remaining parts taken from reference TRBV9 and TRBJ2-1, reads DSGVTQTPKHLITATGQRVTLRCSPRSGDLSVYWYQQSLDQGLQFLIQYYNGEERAKGNILERFSAQQFPDLHSELNLSSLELGDSALYFCASSVGGQGANEQFFGPGTRLTVL.